This T cell receptor beta chain is drawn from a study of cytomegalovirus exposure and HLA in healthy donors. Study results and limitations: Previous analysis showed most TCR beta V segments were productive about 87% or about 30% of the time. The study carried out a later analysis of TCR beta sequences. It associated approximately 15,000 of them with specific HLA alleles at a false discovery rate of 0.05.

On this clone itself: Antigen specificity is unknown.

It was with 60 Vbeta and 13 Jbeta primers that the PCR ran. TCRdb keeps only in-frame clones here, not all; method: immunoSEQ multiplex PCR. The sample holds more than 200,000 clones. With 2 bases removed from V and 0 bases from J, the gap between germline ends came to 11 bases. CDR3 length: 15 residues. Germline V gene data show CDR1 as SGHAT and CDR2 as FQNNGV. This clonotype originated in a young woman in good health and CMV-seropositive. The material sequenced was PBMCs. V gene TRBV11-2 combines with J gene TRBJ2-7, with D uncertain. In DNA form, the CDR3 reads TGTGCCAGCAGCTTAACAGACCAGAGCTCCTACGAGCAGTACTTC. This translates into CASSLTDQSSYEQYF.